This T cell receptor (beta chain) originates from a study of blood T cell repertoires in COVID-19. Across the study: The origin of the acute and convalescent COVID-19 samples was the United States, Italy and Spain. The cDNA or gDNA used as material had been derived from T cells, B-cell-depleted T cells, or PBMCs.

Authors' analysis steps: Amplification from reference gene primers served as the basis for estimated nucleated cell counts. Clones were sequenced by immunoSEQ multiplex PCR, and TCRdb holds only the in-frame ones, with some missing. V, J and clone size derive from that table, while D and trimming were established from the DNA sequence. The sample contains more than 60,000 clones, 80% of which appear only once. CDR1 and CDR2 from the germline V gene are SGHTA and FQGTGA. The CDR3 totals 14 residues. With 4 bases clipped from V and 6 bases from J, the junction kept 5 bases outside the gene matches. This chain uses TRBV7-3 with TRBJ1-2; 10 positions match TRBD1. This receptor was identified in a man between 60 and 75 years old with active or convalescent COVID-19. Sample: peripheral blood. For the CDR3, the DNA is TGTGCCAGCAGCTCGACCGGGACAGGGGATGGCTACACCTTC. As protein: CASSSTGTGDGYTF.